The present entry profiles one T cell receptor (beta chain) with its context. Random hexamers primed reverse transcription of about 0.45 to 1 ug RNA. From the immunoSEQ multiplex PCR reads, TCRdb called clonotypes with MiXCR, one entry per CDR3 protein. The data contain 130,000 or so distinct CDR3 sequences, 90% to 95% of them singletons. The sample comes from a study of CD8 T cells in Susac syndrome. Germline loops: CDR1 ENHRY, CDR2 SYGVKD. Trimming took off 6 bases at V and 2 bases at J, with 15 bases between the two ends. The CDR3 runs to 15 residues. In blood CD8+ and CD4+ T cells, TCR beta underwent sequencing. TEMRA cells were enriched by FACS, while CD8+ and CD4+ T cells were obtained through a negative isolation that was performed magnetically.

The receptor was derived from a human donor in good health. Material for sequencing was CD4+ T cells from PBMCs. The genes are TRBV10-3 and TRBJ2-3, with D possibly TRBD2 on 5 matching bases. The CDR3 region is CAIRPASRLTDTQYF. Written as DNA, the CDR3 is TGTGCCATCAGGCCGGCTAGCCGACTCACAGATACGCAGTATTTT.